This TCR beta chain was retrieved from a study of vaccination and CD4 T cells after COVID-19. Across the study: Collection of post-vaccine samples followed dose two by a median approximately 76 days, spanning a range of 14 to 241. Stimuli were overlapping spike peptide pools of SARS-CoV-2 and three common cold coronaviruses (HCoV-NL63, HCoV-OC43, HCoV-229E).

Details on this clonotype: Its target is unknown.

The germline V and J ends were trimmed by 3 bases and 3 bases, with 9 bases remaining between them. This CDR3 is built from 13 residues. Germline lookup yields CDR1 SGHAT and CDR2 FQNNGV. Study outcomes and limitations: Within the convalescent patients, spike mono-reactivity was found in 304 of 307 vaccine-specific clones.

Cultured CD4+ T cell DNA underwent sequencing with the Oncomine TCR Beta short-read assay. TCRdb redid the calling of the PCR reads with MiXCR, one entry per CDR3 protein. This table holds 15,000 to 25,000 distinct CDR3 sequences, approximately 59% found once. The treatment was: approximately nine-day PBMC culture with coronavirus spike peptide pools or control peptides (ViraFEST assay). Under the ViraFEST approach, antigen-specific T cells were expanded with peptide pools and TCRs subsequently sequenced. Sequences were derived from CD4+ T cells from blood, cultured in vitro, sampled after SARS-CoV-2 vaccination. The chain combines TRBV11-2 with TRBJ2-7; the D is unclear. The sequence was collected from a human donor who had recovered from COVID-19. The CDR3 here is CASSFHADYEQYF. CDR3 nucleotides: TGTGCCAGCAGCTTTCATGCAGACTACGAGCAGTACTTC.